The subject of this entry is one T cell receptor beta chain. The V segment lost 4 bases and the J segment 3 bases; nucleotides outside the gene matches: 0. The CDR3 covers 14 residues. The V gene's germline CDR1 is MNHEY and CDR2 SVGAGI. The sample is drawn from a study of T cell changes during pregnancy in multiple sclerosis. Clones were read by immunoSEQ multiplex PCR, and TCRdb kept only the in-frame ones, dropping some. The sample records some 68,000 clones, more than 85% being singletons. The chain employs TRBV6-5 and TRBJ2-2; 9 nucleotides align to TRBD1. The material was peripheral blood, obtained in the second trimester of pregnancy. This sequence was found in a female donor with multiple sclerosis, enrolled in a pregnancy study. DNA of the CDR3: TGTGCCAGCAGTTGGGACAGGGACACCGGGGAGCTGTTTTTT. Amino acids: CASSWDRDTGELFF.